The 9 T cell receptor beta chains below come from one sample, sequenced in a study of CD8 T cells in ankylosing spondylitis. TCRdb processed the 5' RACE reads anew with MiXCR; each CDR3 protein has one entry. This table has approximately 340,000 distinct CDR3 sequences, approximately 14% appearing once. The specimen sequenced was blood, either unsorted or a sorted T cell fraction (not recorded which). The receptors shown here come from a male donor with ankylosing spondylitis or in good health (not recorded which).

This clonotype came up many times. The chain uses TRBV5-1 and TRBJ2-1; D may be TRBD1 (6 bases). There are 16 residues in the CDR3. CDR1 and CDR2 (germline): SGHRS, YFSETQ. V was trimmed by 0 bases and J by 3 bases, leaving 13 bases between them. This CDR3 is CASSLVWADSYNEQFF. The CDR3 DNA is TGCGCCAGCAGCTTGGTTTGGGCGGACAGCTACAATGAGCAGTTCTTC.

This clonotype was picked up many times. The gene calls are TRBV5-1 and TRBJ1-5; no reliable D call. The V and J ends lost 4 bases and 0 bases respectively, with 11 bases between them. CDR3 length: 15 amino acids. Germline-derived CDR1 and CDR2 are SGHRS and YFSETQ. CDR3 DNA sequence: TGCGCCAGCAGCCCGGACGGTATTAGCAATCAGCCCCAGCATTTT. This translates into CASSPDGISNQPQHF.

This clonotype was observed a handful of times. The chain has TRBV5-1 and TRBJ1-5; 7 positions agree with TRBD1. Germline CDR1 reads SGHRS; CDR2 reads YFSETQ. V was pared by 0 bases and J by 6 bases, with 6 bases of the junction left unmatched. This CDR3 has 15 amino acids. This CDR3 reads CASSLAGGGVQPQHF. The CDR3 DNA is TGCGCCAGCAGCTTGGCCGGAGGGGGCGTTCAGCCCCAGCATTTT.

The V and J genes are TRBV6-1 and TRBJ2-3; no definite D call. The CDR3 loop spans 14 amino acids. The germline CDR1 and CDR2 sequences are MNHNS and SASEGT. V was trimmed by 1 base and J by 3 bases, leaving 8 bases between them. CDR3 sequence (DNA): TGTGCCAGCAGTGAAGGCAGGTTGACAGATACGCAGTATTTT. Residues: CASSEGRLTDTQYF.

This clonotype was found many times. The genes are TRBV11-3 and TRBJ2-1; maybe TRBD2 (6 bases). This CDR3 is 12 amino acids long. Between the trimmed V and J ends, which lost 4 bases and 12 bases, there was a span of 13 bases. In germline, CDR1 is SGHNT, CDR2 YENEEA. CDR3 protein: CASSSSGVGQFF. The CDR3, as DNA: TGTGCCAGCAGCTCCTCGGGGGTAGGGCAGTTCTTC.

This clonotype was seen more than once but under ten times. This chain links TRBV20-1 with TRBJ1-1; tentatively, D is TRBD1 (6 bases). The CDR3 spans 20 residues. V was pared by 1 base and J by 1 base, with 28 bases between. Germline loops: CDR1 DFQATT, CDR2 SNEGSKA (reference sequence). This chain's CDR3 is CSARGVVRAPGGQRNTEAFF. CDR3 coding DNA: TGCAGTGCTAGAGGAGTGGTGCGTGCCCCAGGCGGACAGAGGAACACTGAAGCTTTCTTT.

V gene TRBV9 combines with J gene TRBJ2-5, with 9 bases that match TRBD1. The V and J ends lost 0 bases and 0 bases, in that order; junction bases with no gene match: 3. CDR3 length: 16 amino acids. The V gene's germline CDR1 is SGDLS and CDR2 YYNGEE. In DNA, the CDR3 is TGTGCCAGCAGCGTAGTGGACAGGGGTAACCAAGAGACCCAGTACTTC. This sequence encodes CASSVVDRGNQETQYF.

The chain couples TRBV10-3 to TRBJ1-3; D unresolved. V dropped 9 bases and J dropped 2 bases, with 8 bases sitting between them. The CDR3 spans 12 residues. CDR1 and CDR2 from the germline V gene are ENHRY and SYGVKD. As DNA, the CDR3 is TGTGCCATAACAGCCACTGGAAACACCATATATTTT. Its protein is CAITATGNTIYF.

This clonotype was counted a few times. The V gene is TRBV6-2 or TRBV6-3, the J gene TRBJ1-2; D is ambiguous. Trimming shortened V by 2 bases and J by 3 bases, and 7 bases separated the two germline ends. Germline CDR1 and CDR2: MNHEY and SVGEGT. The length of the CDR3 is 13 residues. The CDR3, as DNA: TGTGCCAGCAGTTACGGGGTAGACTATGGCTACACCTTC. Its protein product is CASSYGVDYGYTF.